This T cell receptor (beta chain) was captured by sequencing in a study of blood T cell repertoires in COVID-19. Trimming stripped 2 bases from V and 1 base from J, with 12 bases between. CDR1 and CDR2 from the germline V gene are MNHNS and SASEGT. The CDR3 loop spans 15 amino acids. In this sample, this clone turned up once. In Cohort 3, a recovered donor had either two negative PCRs, clearance, or symptom resolution. How the authors handled the data: Amplified reference gene primers provided the basis for estimating nucleated cell counts. The data were produced by immunoSEQ multiplex PCR, yet TCRdb's version contains in-frame clones alone and is incomplete. The V and J calls and clone size are taken from that table; D and trimming were inferred from the DNA. The sample carries around 500,000 clones, roughly nine tenths recorded once.

The gene calls are TRBV6-1 and TRBJ2-7; D is undetermined. Specimen: PBMCs or T cells enriched from blood (not recorded which). This sequence was found in a woman aged 55-75 years who had recovered from COVID-19. CDR3 nucleotides: TGTGCCAGCAGTGAACGTTTACTTTCTTCCTACGAGCAGTACGTC. Protein sequence: CASSERLLSSYEQYV.